This is a list of T cell receptor beta chains from one sample in a study of blood T cell repertoires in COVID-19. Clones were read by immunoSEQ multiplex PCR, and TCRdb kept only the in-frame ones, dropping some. The table has about 9,900 clones, 81% seen once. The specimen was peripheral blood. These receptors came from a man aged 55 to 70 with active COVID-19. Each CDR3 is given with its conserved first and last residue. The D gene is left open where the match is weak. Clone size appears in some rows only: once, few, many, or a class for an expanded clone.

cdr3_length,v_call,j_call,d_call,clone_size,cdr3_aa,cdr3_nt
20,TRBV15,TRBJ2-6,.,few,CATSRELIGRASSGANVLTF,TGTGCCACCAGCAGAGAATTGATCGGCAGGGCCTCCTCTGGGGCCAACGTCCTGACTTTC
13,TRBV6-1,TRBJ2-7,.,.,CASSEALATAQYF,TGTGCCAGCAGTGAGGCCCTAGCAACCGCGCAGTACTTC
16,TRBV28,TRBJ1-1,TRBD1,.,CASTPALGGGGTEAFF,TGTGCCAGTACCCCGGCTTTAGGGGGCGGCGGAACTGAAGCTTTCTTT
14,TRBV5-6,TRBJ2-1,TRBD2,.,CASSLISGSNEQFF,TGTGCCAGCAGCCTGATTAGCGGGTCGAATGAGCAGTTCTTC
13,TRBV7-9,TRBJ2-7,.,.,CATNPGLFYEQYF,TGTGCCACCAACCCGGGACTGTTCTACGAGCAGTACTTC
13,TRBV28,TRBJ2-7,.,.,CASSLQGPYEQYF,TGTGCCAGCAGTTTACAGGGGCCCTACGAGCAGTACTTC
15,TRBV19,TRBJ2-1,TRBD2,.,CASSFLGLAGGEQFF,TGTGCCAGTAGTTTCCTAGGACTAGCGGGAGGAGAGCAGTTCTTC
15,TRBV28,TRBJ2-4,.,few,CASSFDRTKGDIQYF,TGTGCCAGCAGTTTCGATCGGACAAAAGGGGACATTCAGTACTTC
14,TRBV11-3,TRBJ2-3,.,.,CASSWRSSPDTQYF,TGTGCCAGCAGCTGGAGGTCATCCCCGGATACGCAGTATTTT
13,TRBV6-5,TRBJ1-2,TRBD1,.,CASSTGGAGGYTF,TGTGCCAGCAGCACAGGGGGCGCAGGGGGCTACACCTTC
14,TRBV6-5,TRBJ2-7,TRBD2,.,CASSLPGTRGEQYF,TGTGCCAGCAGCCTACCAGGGACTAGGGGCGAGCAGTACTTC
14,TRBV5-6,TRBJ2-4,.,.,CASSEQGLKNIQYF,TGTGCCAGCAGCGAACAGGGATTAAAAAACATTCAGTACTTC
16,TRBV7-8,TRBJ2-3,TRBD2,.,CASSIRAGGSADTQYF,TGTGCCAGCAGCATTCGAGCGGGAGGGTCCGCAGATACGCAGTATTTT
17,TRBV7-9,TRBJ1-2,TRBD1,.,CASSLLGQGGPRRGYTF,TGTGCCAGCAGCTTACTCGGACAGGGGGGCCCCCGGCGTGGCTACACCTTC
14,TRBV5-5,TRBJ1-2,.,once,CASSSTGTSYGYTF,TGTGCCAGCAGCTCAACAGGGACCTCCTATGGCTACACCTTC
14,TRBV7-2,TRBJ1-1,.,few,CASSLAPSGTEAFF,TGTGCCAGCAGCTTAGCGCCCAGTGGCACTGAAGCTTTCTTT
16,TRBV4-2,TRBJ2-5,TRBD2,.,CASSQVLAGDQETQYF,TGTGCCAGCAGCCAAGTGTTAGCGGGAGATCAAGAGACCCAGTACTTC
14,TRBV9,TRBJ2-7,TRBD2,few,CASNGGLAGYEQYF,TGTGCCAGCAACGGGGGACTAGCGGGCTACGAGCAGTACTTC
14,TRBV5-4,TRBJ2-7,.,.,CASSLELNSYEQYF,TGTGCCAGCAGCTTGGAGCTAAATTCCTACGAGCAGTACTTC
12,TRBV3-1/TRBV3-2,TRBJ2-7,.,.,CASSETAYEQYF,TGTGCCAGCAGCGAAACAGCCTACGAGCAGTACTTC
14,TRBV6-4,TRBJ2-5,TRBD2,.,CASRICRGEETQYF,TGTGCCAGCCGTATCTGTCGGGGGGAGGAGACCCAGTACTTC
15,TRBV11-1,TRBJ2-5,TRBD2,.,CASSARLAGARTQYF,TGTGCCAGCAGCGCCAGACTAGCGGGGGCGAGAACCCAGTACTTC
13,TRBV12-3/TRBV12-4,TRBJ1-4,.,.,CASSLSGIEKLFF,TGTGCCAGCAGTTTATCGGGAATTGAAAAACTGTTTTTT
14,TRBV28,TRBJ2-5,TRBD2,.,CASDPRGGRETQYF,TGTGCCAGCGACCCGCGGGGGGGGAGGGAGACCCAGTACTTC
14,TRBV7-9,TRBJ1-6,TRBD1,.,CASSPTGDNSPLHF,TGTGCCAGCAGCCCGACAGGGGATAATTCACCCCTCCACTTT
13,TRBV5-1,TRBJ2-1,.,.,CASSSLPGGEQFF,TGCGCCAGCAGCTCTCTCCCAGGAGGTGAGCAGTTCTTC